This T cell receptor beta chain emerged from a study of cytomegalovirus exposure and HLA in healthy donors. Study-wide findings and caveats: It was assumed in the presence/absence analyses that sequencing depth was roughly uniform across donors. In a later analysis, V- and J-gene trimming of beta chains associated with a DCLRE1C missense variant, replicated independently. Among TCR sequences, most were rare, though some public TCRs appeared in many donors. Later, TCR association rates were found to vary by HLA locus, highest for DRB1 and lowest for HLA-C.

PCR involved 60 Vbeta and 13 Jbeta primers. Only in-frame clones appear in the TCRdb table, and some are missing; sequencing was by immunoSEQ multiplex PCR. The data show some 80,000 clones, and the top ten clones hold approximately 14%. With regard to this clone: The antigen remains unidentified.

The CDR3 loop spans 16 amino acids. The germline V gene has CDR1 SGHRS and CDR2 YFSETQ. V lost 4 bases and J 5 bases, leaving 21 bases between the germline ends. The chain employs TRBV5-1 and TRBJ2-5; TRBD1 is a possible D gene (6 bases). Sequences were obtained from PBMCs. The sequence was collected from a man aged 50-60 years in good health and CMV-seropositive. CDR3 in amino acids: CASSHTGILGEETQYF. The CDR3 DNA reads as TGCGCCAGCAGCCACACAGGGATCCTCGGCGAGGAGACCCAGTACTTC. Combining the CDR3 with reference TRBV5-1 and TRBJ2-5 gives the whole variable domain KAGVTQTPRYLIKTRGQQVTLSCSPISGHRSVSWYQQTPGQGLQFLFEYFSETQRNKGNFPGRFSGRQFSNSRSEMNVSTLELGDSALYLCASSHTGILGEETQYFGPGTRLLVL.